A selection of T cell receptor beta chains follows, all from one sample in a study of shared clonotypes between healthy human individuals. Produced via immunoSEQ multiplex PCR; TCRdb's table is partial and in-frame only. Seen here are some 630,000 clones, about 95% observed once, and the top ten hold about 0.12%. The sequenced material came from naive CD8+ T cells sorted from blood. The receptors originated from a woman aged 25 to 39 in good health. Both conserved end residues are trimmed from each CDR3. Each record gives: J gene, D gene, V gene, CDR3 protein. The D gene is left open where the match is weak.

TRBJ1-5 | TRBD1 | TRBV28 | ASSPRTGLNQPQH
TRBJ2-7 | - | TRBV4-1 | ASSQVATYEQY
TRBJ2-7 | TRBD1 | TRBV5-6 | ASSDGDRVGEQY
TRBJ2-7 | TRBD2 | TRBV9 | ASSVGSGRSYEQY
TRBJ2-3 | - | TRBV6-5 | ASSYFWGGGTDTQY
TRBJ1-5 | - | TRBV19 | ASSVDGENQPQH
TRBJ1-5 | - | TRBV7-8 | ASSLATAVHSNQPQH
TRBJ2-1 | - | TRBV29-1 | SVGKNEQF
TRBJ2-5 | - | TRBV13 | ASSLGLEREQY
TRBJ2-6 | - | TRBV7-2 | ASSFYPGILSGANVLT
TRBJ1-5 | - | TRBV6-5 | ASSWTAEINQPQH
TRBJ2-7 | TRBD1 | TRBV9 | ASSVGDSSYEQY
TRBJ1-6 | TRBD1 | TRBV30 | AWTMGQPSPPLH
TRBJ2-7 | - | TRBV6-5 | ASSYRKNRPYEQY
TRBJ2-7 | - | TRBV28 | ALHPAGTSTYEQY
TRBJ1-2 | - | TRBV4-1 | ASSPGIAGWYYGYT
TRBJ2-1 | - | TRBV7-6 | ASSPTVNNEQF
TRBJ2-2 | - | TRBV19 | ATTRLNDPGELF
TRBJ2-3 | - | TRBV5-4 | ASSIGWGESDTQY
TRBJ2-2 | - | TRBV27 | ASSLSAGSWGELF
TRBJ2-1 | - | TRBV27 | ASSLASYNEQF
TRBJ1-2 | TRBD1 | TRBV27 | ASARGVAPYGYT
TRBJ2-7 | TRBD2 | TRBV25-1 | ASSDLAGDWSYEQY
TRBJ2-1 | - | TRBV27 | ASSLMFGGSNEQF
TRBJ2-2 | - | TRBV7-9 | ASSFLGAAGELF
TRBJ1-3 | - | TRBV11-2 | ASSLVSGGNTIY
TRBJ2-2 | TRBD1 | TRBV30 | AWSVGATGGWGELF
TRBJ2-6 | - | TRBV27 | ASSFQGMSGANVLT
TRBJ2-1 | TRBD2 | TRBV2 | ASSALASGSPSYNEQF
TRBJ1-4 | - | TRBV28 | ASSLGAGFDKLF
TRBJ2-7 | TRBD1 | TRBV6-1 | ASSGPEWDRGYEQY
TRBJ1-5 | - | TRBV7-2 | ATRLGGSRAQPQH
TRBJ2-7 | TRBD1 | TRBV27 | ASRTLGTGGFSQQY
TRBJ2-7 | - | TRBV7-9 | ASSLESYEQY
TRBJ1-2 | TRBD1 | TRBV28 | ASRDDRGIFISYGYT
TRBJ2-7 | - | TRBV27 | ASSLAVGKGEQY
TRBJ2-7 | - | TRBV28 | ASSQGLGAYEQY
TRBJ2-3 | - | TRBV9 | ASSFRDSPVLSQY
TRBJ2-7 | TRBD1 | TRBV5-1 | ASSWTGGGEQY
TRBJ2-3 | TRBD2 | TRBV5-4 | ASSLEGGRGDTQY
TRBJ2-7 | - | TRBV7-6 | ASSSPSYEQY
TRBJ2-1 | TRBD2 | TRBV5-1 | ASSWTSGNYNEQF
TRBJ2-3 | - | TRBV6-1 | ASSEVEGLATDTQY
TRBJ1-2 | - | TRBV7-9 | ASSSDWMLTPHT
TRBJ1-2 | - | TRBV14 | ASSQDAGNYGYT
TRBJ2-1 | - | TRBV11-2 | ASSLSNEQF
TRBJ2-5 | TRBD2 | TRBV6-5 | ASKAGAGVTQY
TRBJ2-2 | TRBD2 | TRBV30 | AWSGGLVDPEHPGELF
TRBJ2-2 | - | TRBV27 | ASSTHRESGELF
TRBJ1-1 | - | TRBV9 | ASSVEKQVNTEAF
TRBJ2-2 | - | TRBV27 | ASSLSEAGQDLRNTGELF
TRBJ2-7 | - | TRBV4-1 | ASSQVGYEQY
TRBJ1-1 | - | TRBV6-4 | ASSEPAEAF
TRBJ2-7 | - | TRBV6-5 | ASSYVGGSYEQY
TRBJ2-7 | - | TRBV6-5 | ASSYSGQYSYEQY
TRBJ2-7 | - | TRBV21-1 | ASSPRGPREQY
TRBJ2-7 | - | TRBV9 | ASSGGSYEQY
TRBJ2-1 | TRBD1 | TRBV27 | ASGTGSYNEQF
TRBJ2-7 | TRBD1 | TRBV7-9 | ASSNRDRGPYEQY